These T cell receptor beta chains were read from a single sample in a study of cytomegalovirus exposure and HLA in healthy donors. Assay: immunoSEQ multiplex PCR; the TCRdb copy retains only in-frame clones and omits some. The sample lists about 43,000 clones, roughly 60% seen once, with approximately 12% in the top ten. The sample taken for sequencing was PBMCs. The source is a man aged 60 to 75 in good health and CMV-seropositive. CDR3s include the opening cysteine and the closing phenylalanine or tryptophan. The D gene is left open where the match is weak. Clone size is stated in some rows and not others, as once, few, many or a class when expanded.

-	18	TRBJ2-4	TRBV4-1	-	CASSQGWAGVSAKNIQYF	TGCGCCAGCAGCCAAGGGTGGGCCGGGGTTTCTGCCAAAAACATTCAGTACTTC
-	14	TRBJ2-7	TRBV28	TRBD2	CASSTPSGNLEQYF	TGTGCCAGCAGTACTCCTAGCGGGAATCTCGAGCAGTACTTC
-	16	TRBJ2-2	TRBV5-1	-	CASSLQERRNTGELFF	TGCGCCAGCAGCCTGCAAGAGCGGCGGAACACCGGGGAGCTGTTTTTT
-	14	TRBJ2-1	TRBV6-1	TRBD2	CASSPSGSPHEQFF	TGTGCCAGCAGTCCCAGCGGGAGCCCCCATGAGCAGTTCTTC
-	14	TRBJ2-3	TRBV10-3	TRBD2	CAINPGLATDTQYF	TGTGCCATCAACCCGGGACTAGCGACAGATACGCAGTATTTT
-	14	TRBJ1-2	TRBV5-1	TRBD1	CASSLGDRGYGYTF	TGCGCCAGCAGTCTCGGTGACAGGGGCTATGGCTACACCTTC
-	13	TRBJ1-2	TRBV29-1	-	CSVENYGDHGYTF	TGCAGCGTTGAAAACTACGGGGATCATGGCTACACCTTC
-	18	TRBJ2-5	TRBV7-9	TRBD2	CASSPLVGTSGSGETQYF	TGTGCCAGCAGCCCCCTAGTGGGGACTAGCGGGAGTGGAGAGACCCAGTACTTC
-	17	TRBJ1-6	TRBV19	TRBD1	CASSMSPDRGLYSPLHF	TGTGCCAGTAGTATGTCCCCGGACAGGGGGTTATATTCACCCCTCCACTTT
-	11	TRBJ1-2	TRBV29-1	-	CSVGLNYGYTF	TGCAGCGTTGGGCTGAACTATGGCTACACCTTC
-	14	TRBJ2-3	TRBV9	-	CASSVDEVADTQYF	TGTGCCAGCAGCGTAGATGAGGTCGCAGATACGCAGTATTTT
few	16	TRBJ2-3	TRBV4-3	-	CASSQFGQITGDTQYF	TGCGCCAGCAGCCAATTCGGACAGATAACGGGGGATACGCAGTATTTT
few	16	TRBJ2-2	TRBV6-5	-	CASSYREAWDTGELFF	TGTGCCAGCAGTTACAGGGAGGCATGGGACACCGGGGAGCTGTTTTTT
-	21	TRBJ2-6	TRBV5-1	-	CASSLIPLTWAGDSGANVLTF	TGCGCCAGCAGCTTGATTCCATTAACTTGGGCAGGGGACTCTGGGGCCAACGTCCTGACTTTC
few	13	TRBJ1-1	TRBV30	-	CAWRNRVGTEAFF	TGTGCCTGGAGAAACAGGGTGGGCACTGAAGCTTTCTTT
-	12	TRBJ1-1	TRBV5-1	-	CASSLNRGQAFF	TGCGCCAGCAGCTTGAATAGGGGTCAGGCTTTCTTT
once	16	TRBJ1-5	TRBV15	-	CATSRDGQRFNQPQHF	TGTGCCACCAGCAGAGATGGACAGCGATTCAATCAGCCCCAGCATTTT
-	15	TRBJ2-7	TRBV7-2	-	CASSLDDSRWSEQYF	TGTGCCAGCAGCTTAGATGACAGCCGTTGGTCCGAGCAGTACTTC
-	15	TRBJ2-5	TRBV9	TRBD2	CASSASGGPQETQYF	TGTGCCAGCAGCGCAAGCGGGGGGCCCCAAGAGACCCAGTACTTC